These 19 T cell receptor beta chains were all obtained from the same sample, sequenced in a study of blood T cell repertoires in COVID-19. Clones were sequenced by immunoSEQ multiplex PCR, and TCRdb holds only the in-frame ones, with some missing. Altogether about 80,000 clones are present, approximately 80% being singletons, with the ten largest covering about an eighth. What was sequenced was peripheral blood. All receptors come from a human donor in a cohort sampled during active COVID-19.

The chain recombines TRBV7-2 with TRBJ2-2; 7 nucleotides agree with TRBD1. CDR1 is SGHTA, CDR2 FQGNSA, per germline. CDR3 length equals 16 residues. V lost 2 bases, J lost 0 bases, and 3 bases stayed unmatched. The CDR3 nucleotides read TGTGCCAGCAGCTTACTTGGACAGGCGAACACCGGGGAGCTGTTTTTT. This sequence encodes CASSLLGQANTGELFF.

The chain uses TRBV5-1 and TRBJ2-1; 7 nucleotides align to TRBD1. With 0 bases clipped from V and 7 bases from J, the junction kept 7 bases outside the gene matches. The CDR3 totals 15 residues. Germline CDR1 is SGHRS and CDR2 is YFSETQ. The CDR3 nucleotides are TGCGCCAGCAGCTTGGTTATAGGGGGCTTGAATGAGCAGTTCTTC. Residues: CASSLVIGGLNEQFF.

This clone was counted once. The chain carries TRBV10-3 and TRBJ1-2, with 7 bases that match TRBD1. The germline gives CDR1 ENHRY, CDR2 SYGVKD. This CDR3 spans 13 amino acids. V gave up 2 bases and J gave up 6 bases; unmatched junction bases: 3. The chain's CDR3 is CAISEDREHGYTF. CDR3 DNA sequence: TGTGCCATCAGTGAGGACAGGGAGCATGGCTACACCTTC.

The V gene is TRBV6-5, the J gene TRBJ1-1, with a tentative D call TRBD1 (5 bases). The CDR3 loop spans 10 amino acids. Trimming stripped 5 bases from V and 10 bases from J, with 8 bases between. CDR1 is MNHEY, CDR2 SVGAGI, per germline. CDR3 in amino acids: CASSNQGAFF. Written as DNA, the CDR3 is TGTGCCAGCAGTAACCAGGGAGCTTTCTTT.

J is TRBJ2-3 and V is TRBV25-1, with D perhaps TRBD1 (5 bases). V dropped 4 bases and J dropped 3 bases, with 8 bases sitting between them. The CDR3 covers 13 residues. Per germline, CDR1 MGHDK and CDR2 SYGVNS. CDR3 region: CASSVGATDTQYF. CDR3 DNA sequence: TGTGCCAGCAGTGTAGGGGCGACAGATACGCAGTATTTT.

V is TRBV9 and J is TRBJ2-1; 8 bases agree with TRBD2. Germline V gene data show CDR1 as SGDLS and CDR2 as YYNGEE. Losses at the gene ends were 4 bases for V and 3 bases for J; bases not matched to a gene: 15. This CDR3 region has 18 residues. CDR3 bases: TGTGCCAGCAGCAGTCCGGGACTAGTCTCCTATTTCTACAATGAGCAGTTCTTC. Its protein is CASSSPGLVSYFYNEQFF.

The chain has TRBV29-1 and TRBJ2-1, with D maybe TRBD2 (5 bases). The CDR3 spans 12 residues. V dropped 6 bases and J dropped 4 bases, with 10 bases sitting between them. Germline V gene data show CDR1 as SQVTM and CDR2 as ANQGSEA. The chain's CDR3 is CSVPEGYNEQFF. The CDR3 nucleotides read TGCAGCGTACCCGAGGGTTACAATGAGCAGTTCTTC.

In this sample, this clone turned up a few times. The CDR3 bases are TGTGCCAGCAGCCCGGGGACTAGCGACACCGGGGAGCTGTTTTTT. Protein product: CASSPGTSDTGELFF. This chain joins TRBV7-8 and TRBJ2-2; 10 bases match TRBD2. The CDR3 sequence is 15 residues long. Trimming cost V 5 bases and J 3 bases; bases outside gene matches: 3. Germline CDR1 and CDR2: SGHVS and FQNEAQ. Looking up the rest from reference TRBV7-8 and TRBJ2-2 gives the full variable domain: GAGVSQSPRYKVAKRGQDVALRCDPISGHVSLFWYQQALGQGPEFLTYFQNEAQLDKSGLPSDRFFAERPEGSVSTLKIQRTQQEDSAVYLCASSPGTSDTGELFFGEGSRLTVL.

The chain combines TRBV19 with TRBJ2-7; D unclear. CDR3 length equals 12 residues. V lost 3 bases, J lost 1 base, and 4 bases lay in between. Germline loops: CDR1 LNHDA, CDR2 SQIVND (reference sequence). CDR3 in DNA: TGTGCCAGTAGTATCCCATCCTACGAGCAGTACTTC. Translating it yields CASSIPSYEQYF.

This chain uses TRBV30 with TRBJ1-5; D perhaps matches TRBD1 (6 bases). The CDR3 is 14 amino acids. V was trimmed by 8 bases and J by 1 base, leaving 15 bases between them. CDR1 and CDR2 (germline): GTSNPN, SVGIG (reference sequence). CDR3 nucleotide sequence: TGTGCCAGATCGACACAGGGAAGCAATCAGCCCCAGCATTTT. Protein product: CARSTQGSNQPQHF.

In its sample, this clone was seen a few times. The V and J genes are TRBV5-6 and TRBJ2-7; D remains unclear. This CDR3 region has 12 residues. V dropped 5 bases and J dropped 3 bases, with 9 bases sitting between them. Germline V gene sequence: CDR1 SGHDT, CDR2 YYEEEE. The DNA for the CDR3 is TGTGCCAGCAGTATATGGAGCTACGAGCAGTACTTC. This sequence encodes CASSIWSYEQYF.

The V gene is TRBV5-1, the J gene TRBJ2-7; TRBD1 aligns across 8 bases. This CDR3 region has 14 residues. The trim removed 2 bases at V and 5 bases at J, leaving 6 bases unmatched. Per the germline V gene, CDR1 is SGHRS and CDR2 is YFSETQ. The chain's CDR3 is CASSFSPGGNEQYF. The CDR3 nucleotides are TGCGCCAGCAGCTTCTCCCCAGGGGGCAACGAGCAGTACTTC.

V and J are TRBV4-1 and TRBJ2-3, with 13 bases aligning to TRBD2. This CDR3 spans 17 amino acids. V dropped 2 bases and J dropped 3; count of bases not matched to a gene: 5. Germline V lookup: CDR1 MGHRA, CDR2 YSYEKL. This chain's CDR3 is CASSQWTSGGGTDTQYF. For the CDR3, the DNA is TGCGCCAGCAGCCAATGGACTAGCGGGGGAGGGACAGATACGCAGTATTTT.

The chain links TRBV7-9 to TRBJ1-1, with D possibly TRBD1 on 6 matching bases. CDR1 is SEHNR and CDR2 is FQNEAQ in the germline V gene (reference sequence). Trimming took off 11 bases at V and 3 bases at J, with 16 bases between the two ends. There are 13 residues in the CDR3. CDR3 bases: TGTGCCGTTCCACAGGGAAGGGACACTGAAGCTTTCTTT. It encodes CAVPQGRDTEAFF.

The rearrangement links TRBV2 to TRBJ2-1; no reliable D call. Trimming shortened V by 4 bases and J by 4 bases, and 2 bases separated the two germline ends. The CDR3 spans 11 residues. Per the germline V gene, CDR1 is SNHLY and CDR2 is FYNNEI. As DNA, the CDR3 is TGTGCCAGCAGTGCTTACAATGAGCAGTTCTTC. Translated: CASSAYNEQFF.

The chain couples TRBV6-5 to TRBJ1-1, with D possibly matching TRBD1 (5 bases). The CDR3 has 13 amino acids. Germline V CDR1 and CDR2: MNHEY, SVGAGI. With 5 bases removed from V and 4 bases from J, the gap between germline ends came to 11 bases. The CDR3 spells CASSRAGVTEAFF. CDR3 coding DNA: TGTGCCAGCAGTAGGGCGGGGGTCACTGAAGCTTTCTTT.

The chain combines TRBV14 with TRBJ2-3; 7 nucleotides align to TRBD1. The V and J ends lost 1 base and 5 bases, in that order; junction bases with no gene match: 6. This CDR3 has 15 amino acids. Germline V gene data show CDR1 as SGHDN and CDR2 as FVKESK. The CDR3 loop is CASSQGGTAVDTQYF. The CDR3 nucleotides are TGTGCCAGCAGCCAAGGAGGGACAGCCGTAGATACGCAGTATTTT.

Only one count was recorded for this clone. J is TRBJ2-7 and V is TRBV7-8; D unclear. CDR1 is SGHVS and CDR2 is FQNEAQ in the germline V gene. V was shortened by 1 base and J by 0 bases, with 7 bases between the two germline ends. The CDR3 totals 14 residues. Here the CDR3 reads CASSLVVSSYEQYF. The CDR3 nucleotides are TGTGCCAGCAGCTTAGTGGTTAGCTCCTACGAGCAGTACTTC.

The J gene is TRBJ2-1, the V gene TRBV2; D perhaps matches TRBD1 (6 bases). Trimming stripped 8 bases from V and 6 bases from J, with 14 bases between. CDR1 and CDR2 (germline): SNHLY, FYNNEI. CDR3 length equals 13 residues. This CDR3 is CASRRPGVNEQFF. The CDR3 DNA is TGTGCCAGCCGGCGGCCAGGGGTCAATGAGCAGTTCTTC.